This T cell receptor (beta chain) stems from a study of blood T cell repertoires in COVID-19. Overall study: The analysed material was cDNA or gDNA that came from T cells, B-cell-depleted T cells, or PBMCs.

Germline V lookup: CDR1 LNHDA, CDR2 SQIVND (reference sequence). This CDR3 contains 18 residues. The ends were cut back, 6 bases at V and 0 bases at J, with 21 bases in the middle. Methods used by the authors: Amplification from reference gene primers served as the basis for estimated nucleated cell counts. The table came from immunoSEQ multiplex PCR; TCRdb's copy has only in-frame clones and leaves some out. That table supplies the V and J calls and clone size; D and trimming were determined from the DNA. The sample yields about 68,000 clones, roughly 90% seen once. The genes are TRBV19 and TRBJ2-1, with D maybe TRBD2 (5 bases). The TCR was taken from a man aged 25-45 years with acute or convalescent COVID-19. The sample was peripheral blood. The CDR3 here is CASSSSGGRTSSYNEQFF. CDR3 DNA sequence: TGTGCCAGTAGCTCTAGTGGCGGTCGAACTAGCTCCTACAATGAGCAGTTCTTC.